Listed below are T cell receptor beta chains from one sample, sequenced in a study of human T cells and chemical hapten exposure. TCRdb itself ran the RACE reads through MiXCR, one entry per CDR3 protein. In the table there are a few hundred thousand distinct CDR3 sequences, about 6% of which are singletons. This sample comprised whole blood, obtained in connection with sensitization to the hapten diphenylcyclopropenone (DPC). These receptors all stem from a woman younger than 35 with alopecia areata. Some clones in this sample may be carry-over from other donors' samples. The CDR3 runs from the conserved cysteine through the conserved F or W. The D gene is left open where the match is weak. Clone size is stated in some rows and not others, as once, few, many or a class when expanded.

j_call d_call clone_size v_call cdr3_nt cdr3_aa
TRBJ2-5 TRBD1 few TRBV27 TGTGCCAGCAGTTTATCGTCAGGGGGACCCACACAAGAGACCCAGTACTTC CASSLSSGGPTQETQYF
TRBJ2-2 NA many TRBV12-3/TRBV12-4 TGTGCCAGCAGCTCTCCCCGCCGGACCGGGGAGCTGTTTTTT CASSSPRRTGELFF
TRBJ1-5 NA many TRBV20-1 TGCAGTGCTAGAGATCAGGGGCTCAGCGGGCCCCAGCATTTT CSARDQGLSGPQHF
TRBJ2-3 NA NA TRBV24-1 TGTGCCACCAGTGGAGGGGCGGGGAGCACAGATACGCAGTATTTT CATSGGAGSTDTQYF
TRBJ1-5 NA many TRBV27 TGTGCCAGCAGTTTGATGGGGAGCCATCAGCCCCAGCATTTT CASSLMGSHQPQHF
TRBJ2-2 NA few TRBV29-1 TGCAGCGTTGCGAGCTGGAAGACCGGGGAGCTGTTTTTT CSVASWKTGELFF
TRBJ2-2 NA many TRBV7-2 TGTGCCAGCAGCTTAAGCCCGAACACCGGGGAGCTGTTTTTT CASSLSPNTGELFF
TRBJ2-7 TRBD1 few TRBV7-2 TGTGCCAGCAGCCCGGGACAGGGGGCGCATTACGAGCAGTACTTC CASSPGQGAHYEQYF
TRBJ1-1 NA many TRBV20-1 TGCAGTGCAGGGCCAGGGCGGACTGAAGCTTTCTTT CSAGPGRTEAFF
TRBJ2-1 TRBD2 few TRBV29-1 TGCAGCGTTGAAGGTAGCGGGGGGGCGTACAATGAGCAGTTCTTC CSVEGSGGAYNEQFF
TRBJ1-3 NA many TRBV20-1 TGCAGTGCTAGACGGGGACTCGGAAACACCATATATTTT CSARRGLGNTIYF
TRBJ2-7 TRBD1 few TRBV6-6 TGTGCCAGCAGTTACGTTTCGAGACAGGGTAGTTCCTACGAGCAGTACTTC CASSYVSRQGSSYEQYF
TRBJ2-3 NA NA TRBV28 TGTGCCAGCGTCCCCGGGACTAGCACAGATACGCAGTATTTT CASVPGTSTDTQYF